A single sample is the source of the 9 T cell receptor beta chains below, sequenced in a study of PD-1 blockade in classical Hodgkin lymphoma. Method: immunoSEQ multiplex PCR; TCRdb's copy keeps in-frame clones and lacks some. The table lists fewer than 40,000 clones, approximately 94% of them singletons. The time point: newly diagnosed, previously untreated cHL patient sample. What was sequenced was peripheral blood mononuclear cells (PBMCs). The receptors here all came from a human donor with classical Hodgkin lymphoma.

CDR3 sequence: CATSRSLTNYGYTF. Here the CDR3 DNA reads TGTGCCACCAGCAGATCTCTTACTAACTATGGCTACACCTTC. The chain couples TRBV15 to TRBJ1-2, with no clear D. Deletions cut 2 bases from V and 0 bases from J, with 7 bases between. Germline CDR1 is LNHNV and CDR2 is YYDKDF (reference sequence). CDR3 length equals 14 residues.

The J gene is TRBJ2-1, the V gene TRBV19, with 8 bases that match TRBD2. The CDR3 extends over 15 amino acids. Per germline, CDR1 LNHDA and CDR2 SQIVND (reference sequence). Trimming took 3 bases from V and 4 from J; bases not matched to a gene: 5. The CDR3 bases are TGTGCCAGTAGTATTTCCACTAGCGGATACAATGAGCAGTTCTTC. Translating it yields CASSISTSGYNEQFF. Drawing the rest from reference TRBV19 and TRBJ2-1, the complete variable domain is DGGITQSPKYLFRKEGQNVTLSCEQNLNHDAMYWYRQDPGQGLRLIYYSQIVNDFQKGDIAEGYSVSREKKESFPLTVTSAQKNPTAFYLCASSISTSGYNEQFFGPGTRLTVL.

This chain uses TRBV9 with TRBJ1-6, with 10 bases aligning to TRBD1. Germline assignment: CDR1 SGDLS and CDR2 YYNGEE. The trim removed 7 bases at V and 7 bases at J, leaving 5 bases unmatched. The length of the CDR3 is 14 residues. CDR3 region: CASGGGQGNSPLHF. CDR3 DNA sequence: TGTGCCAGCGGGGGGGGACAGGGGAATTCACCCCTCCACTTT. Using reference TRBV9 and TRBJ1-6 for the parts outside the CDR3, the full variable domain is DSGVTQTPKHLITATGQRVTLRCSPRSGDLSVYWYQQSLDQGLQFLIQYYNGEERAKGNILERFSAQQFPDLHSELNLSSLELGDSALYFCASGGGQGNSPLHFGNGTRLTVT.

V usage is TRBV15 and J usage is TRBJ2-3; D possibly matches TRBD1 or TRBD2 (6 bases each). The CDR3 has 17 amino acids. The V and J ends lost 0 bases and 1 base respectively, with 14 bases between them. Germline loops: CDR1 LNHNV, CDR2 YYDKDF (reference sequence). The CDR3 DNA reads TGTGCCACCAGCAGAGATATACGGGGGCGAGGCACAGATACGCAGTATTTT. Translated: CATSRDIRGRGTDTQYF.

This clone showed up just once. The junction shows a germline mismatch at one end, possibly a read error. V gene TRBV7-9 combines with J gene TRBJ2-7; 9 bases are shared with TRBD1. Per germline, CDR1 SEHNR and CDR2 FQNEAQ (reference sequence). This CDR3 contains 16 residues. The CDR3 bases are TGTGCCAGCAGCCCCCCGGACAGGGGACCTACCTACGGGCAGTACTTC. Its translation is CASSPPDRGPTYGQYF.

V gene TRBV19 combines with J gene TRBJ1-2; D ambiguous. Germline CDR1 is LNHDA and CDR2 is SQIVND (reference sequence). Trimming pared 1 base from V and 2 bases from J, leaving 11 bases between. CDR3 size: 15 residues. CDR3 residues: CASSIGLTANYGYTF. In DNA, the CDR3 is TGTGCCAGTAGTATAGGGTTAACAGCGAACTATGGCTACACCTTC.

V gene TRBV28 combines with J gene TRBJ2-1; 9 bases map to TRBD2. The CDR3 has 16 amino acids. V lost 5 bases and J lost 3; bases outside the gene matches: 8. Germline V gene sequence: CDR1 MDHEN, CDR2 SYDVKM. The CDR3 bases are TGTGCCAGCAGTCCGCGTCTAGCGGGGTACTACAATGAGCAGTTCTTC. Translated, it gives CASSPRLAGYYNEQFF.

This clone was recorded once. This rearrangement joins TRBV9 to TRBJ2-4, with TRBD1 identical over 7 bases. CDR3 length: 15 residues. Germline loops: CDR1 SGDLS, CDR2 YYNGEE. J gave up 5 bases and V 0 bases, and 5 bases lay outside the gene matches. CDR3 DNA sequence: TGTGCCAGCAGCGTAGGCATTCAGGGGGAAAACATTCAGTACTTC. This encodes CASSVGIQGENIQYF.

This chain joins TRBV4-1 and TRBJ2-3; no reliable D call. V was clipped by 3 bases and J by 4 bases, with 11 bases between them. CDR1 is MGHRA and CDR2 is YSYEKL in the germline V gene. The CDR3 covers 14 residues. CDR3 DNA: TGCGCCAGCAGCCAGTATTGGGCCGCAGATACGCAGTATTTT. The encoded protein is CASSQYWAADTQYF.